The rows below give T cell receptor beta chains drawn from one sample of a study of blood T cells in healthy people across ages. MiXCR was run by TCRdb on the 5' RACE reads, yielding one entry per CDR3 protein. The table shows about 680,000 distinct CDR3 sequences, with approximately 49% occurring only once. The sequenced sample was blood. These receptors were taken from a woman in her sixties or seventies in good health. Both conserved end residues are part of each CDR3. The D gene is left open where the match is weak. Size is omitted from some rows. Given values are once, few, many or a class for expanded clones.

J gene	clone size	D gene	V gene	CDR3 DNA	CDR3 protein
TRBJ2-1	many	TRBD1	TRBV6-5	TGTGCCAGCAGTTACGGGACAGAGGGCCGGTGGAATGAGCAGTTCTTC	CASSYGTEGRWNEQFF
TRBJ2-7	.	TRBD2	TRBV12-3/TRBV12-4	TGTGCCAGCAGTCAAGGACTAGCGGAGTTCTACGAGCAGTACTTC	CASSQGLAEFYEQYF
TRBJ2-5	few	.	TRBV9	TGTGCCAGCAGCGTAGCAGGTAACTCAGTCGGGGAGACCCAGTACTTC	CASSVAGNSVGETQYF
TRBJ1-5	.	.	TRBV4-2	TGTGCCAGCAGCCAAGCGACCAAATATAGCAATCAGCCCCAGCATTTT	CASSQATKYSNQPQHF
TRBJ2-3	.	TRBD2	TRBV5-1	TGCGCCAGCAGCTCGTCAAAACTAGCGGGAGTCAGCGCAGATACGCAGTATTTT	CASSSSKLAGVSADTQYF
TRBJ2-4	.	.	TRBV18	TGTGCCAGCTCACCGATACGTGAAGAAAAAAACATTCAGTACTTC	CASSPIREEKNIQYF
TRBJ2-5	few	.	TRBV7-9	TGTGCCAGCAGCTTTGCTCAACAGAAAGAGACCCAGTACTTC	CASSFAQQKETQYF
TRBJ2-1	.	.	TRBV5-1	TGCGCCAGCGAGGGAGAGGGCTCCTACAATGAGCAGTTCTTC	CASEGEGSYNEQFF
TRBJ2-3	.	TRBD1	TRBV6-2/TRBV6-3	TGTGCCAGCAGTACGGACAGGGCTCCTAGCACAGATACGCAGTATTTT	CASSTDRAPSTDTQYF
TRBJ2-6	.	.	TRBV5-1	TGCGCCAGCAGCTTGGCCCCGATCTCTGGGGCCAACGTCCTGACTTTC	CASSLAPISGANVLTF
TRBJ2-1	.	.	TRBV29-1	TGCAGCGCAGACGGCACCTACAATGAGCAGTTCTTC	CSADGTYNEQFF
TRBJ2-3	.	.	TRBV20-1	TGCAGTGCTACGCGTTCCGGAAGCACAGATACGCAGTATTTT	CSATRSGSTDTQYF
TRBJ2-2	.	TRBD2	TRBV5-6	TGTGCCAGCAGCCCCCTAGCGGGAGTCGCCGGGGAGCTGTTTTTT	CASSPLAGVAGELFF
TRBJ1-4	once	.	TRBV28	TGTGCCAGCAGTTCAAAGGAAAAACTGTTTTTT	CASSSKEKLFF
TRBJ2-5	.	TRBD1	TRBV2	TGTGCCAGCAGTGGACAGGGGGCCGACGGGACCCAGTACTTC	CASSGQGADGTQYF
TRBJ2-2	few	.	TRBV11-3	TGTGCCAGCAGCCCGCAGGCCACCGGGGAGCTGTTTTTT	CASSPQATGELFF
TRBJ2-1	.	.	TRBV5-6	TGTGCCAGCAGCTTGGAGTGGGAGAACCCCAATGAGCAGTTCTTC	CASSLEWENPNEQFF
TRBJ2-3	.	TRBD2	TRBV12-5	TGTGCTAGTGGTTTGCTTCAGACTAGCGGGAGGGTCCTCCCTTTCACAGATACGCAGTATTTT	CASGLLQTSGRVLPFTDTQYF
TRBJ2-4	.	.	TRBV6-5	TGTGCCAGCAGCCGCCCCGACATAGGGAACATTCAGTACTTC	CASSRPDIGNIQYF
TRBJ2-3	.	TRBD1	TRBV20-1	TGCAGTGCCGATTGGACAGGGCGCGCAGATACGCAGTATTTT	CSADWTGRADTQYF
TRBJ2-7	many	.	TRBV20-1	TGCAGTGCTAGAACTTGGACCTACGAGCAGTACTTC	CSARTWTYEQYF
TRBJ1-3	.	.	TRBV6-5	TGTGCCAGCAGTCCGTGGTCGGCAGGGTCGGGAAACACCATATATTTT	CASSPWSAGSGNTIYF
TRBJ2-5	.	TRBD1	TRBV29-1	TGCAGCGTCGCCGCAGGGGGCCTGGAGACCCAGTACTTC	CSVAAGGLETQYF
TRBJ1-4	.	.	TRBV12-3/TRBV12-4	TGTGCCAGCAGCATAGACAGAGAAAAACTGTTTTTT	CASSIDREKLFF
TRBJ1-2	.	.	TRBV7-2	TGTGCCAGCAGCCCTCGGGACGGACTTTATGGCTACACCTTC	CASSPRDGLYGYTF
TRBJ2-7	.	.	TRBV7-8	TGTGCCAGCAGCTTAGGGGGAGGGGGGTTGGGGCAGTACTTC	CASSLGGGGLGQYF
TRBJ2-1	few	.	TRBV7-9	TGTGCCAGCAGCTTTCTATCGAATGAGCAGTTCTTC	CASSFLSNEQFF
TRBJ1-4	.	.	TRBV6-6	TGTGCCAGCAGTCCAGTTGGGGGTGGTGAAAAACTGTTTTTT	CASSPVGGGEKLFF
TRBJ2-3	.	TRBD2	TRBV7-2	TGTGCCAGCAGCTTAGGCCGCCCAGGGCGGGGGACAGATACGCAGTATTTT	CASSLGRPGRGTDTQYF
TRBJ1-1	.	.	TRBV5-1	TGCGCCAGCAGCGGGTTACAGGGTACTGAAGCTTTCTTT	CASSGLQGTEAFF
TRBJ1-2	few	TRBD1	TRBV6-2/TRBV6-3	TGTGCCAGCAGACGGACAGGGACTGACTATGGCTACACCTTC	CASRRTGTDYGYTF
TRBJ2-7	.	.	TRBV5-1	TGCGCCAGCACGTGGACCCCAGCATCCTCCTACGAGCAGTACTTC	CASTWTPASSYEQYF
TRBJ2-7	few	.	TRBV4-2	TGTGCCAGCAGCCAAGCTGGGCACGCGACGTACTTCTCCTACGAGCAGTACTTC	CASSQAGHATYFSYEQYF
TRBJ2-7	.	TRBD2	TRBV5-1	TGCGCCAGCAGCGGCGTAGCGGGAGTGGGGAACGAGCAGTACTTC	CASSGVAGVGNEQYF
TRBJ1-1	.	.	TRBV7-2	TGTGCCAGCACCGCCCCGGACGTTTTTATGAACACTGAAGCTTTCTTT	CASTAPDVFMNTEAFF
TRBJ2-2	few	.	TRBV12-3/TRBV12-4	TGTGCCAGCACCCCATACAGGCGGTCACGCGGGGAGCTGTTTTTT	CASTPYRRSRGELFF
TRBJ1-2	few	.	TRBV2	TGTGCCAGCAGTGAAGCCCGGAGCTATGGCTACACCTTC	CASSEARSYGYTF
TRBJ2-7	.	.	TRBV7-8	TGTGCCAGCAGCTTAGACTGGGGGAGCGACGAGCAGTACTTC	CASSLDWGSDEQYF
TRBJ1-1	.	TRBD1	TRBV20-1	TGCAGTGCTGTTGGACAGGGGCGAGAGGCAGCTTTCTTT	CSAVGQGREAAFF
TRBJ2-6	few	.	TRBV5-1	TGCGCCAGCACCCCACGCCGACTCTCTGGGGCCAACGTCCTGACTTTC	CASTPRRLSGANVLTF
TRBJ2-1	.	TRBD1	TRBV7-2	TGTGCCAGCAGCTTCACGACAGGGGGCAACGAGCAGTTCTTC	CASSFTTGGNEQFF
TRBJ1-5	.	TRBD1	TRBV29-1	TGCAGCGTAGCCGGACAGGGCGATCAGCCCCAGCATTTT	CSVAGQGDQPQHF
TRBJ2-7	.	TRBD2	TRBV5-1	TGCGCCAGCAGCTTGCGACTAGCGGGAGAGGGGGGCGGCGAGCAGTACTTC	CASSLRLAGEGGGEQYF
TRBJ2-4	few	.	TRBV11-1	TGTGCCAGCAGCTCCCTCAGGGCCAAAAACATTCAGTACTTC	CASSSLRAKNIQYF
TRBJ2-1	.	.	TRBV12-3/TRBV12-4	TGTGCCAGCAGTTTTTCAGGGCTATTCGCCTACAATGAGCAGTTCTTC	CASSFSGLFAYNEQFF
TRBJ2-7	.	TRBD1	TRBV18	TGTGCCAGCTCACAGGGGGCCACGTACGAGCAGTACTTC	CASSQGATYEQYF
TRBJ2-1	.	TRBD1	TRBV2	TGTGCCAGCACAAAAGACAGGGGCCCCTACAATGAGCAGTTCTTC	CASTKDRGPYNEQFF
TRBJ2-3	few	.	TRBV7-2	TGTGCCAGCAGCGTATCAAAGACAGATACGCAGTATTTT	CASSVSKTDTQYF
TRBJ2-7	.	TRBD1	TRBV15	TGTGCCACCAGCAGAGATCGGTTTGGATTAGGACAGGGGGCCTACGAGCAGTACTTC	CATSRDRFGLGQGAYEQYF
TRBJ1-2	.	.	TRBV12-3/TRBV12-4	TGTGCCAGCAGTCTAATTCGGCGCTATGGCTACACCTTC	CASSLIRRYGYTF
TRBJ2-1	.	TRBD2	TRBV24-1	TGTGCCACCAGTGATCCTACCTATCTAGCGGGAGCCTACAATGAGCAGTTCTTC	CATSDPTYLAGAYNEQFF
TRBJ2-7	.	.	TRBV7-2	TGTGGCAGCAGCCCCGAAGGGTACAGTAACTACGAGCAGTACTTC	CGSSPEGYSNYEQYF